The present T cell receptor beta chain was sequenced within a study of pediatric ulcerative colitis. Rectal tissue came from one to two pinch biopsies taken at colonoscopy. Using immunoSEQ multiplex PCR, the repertoire was profiled, and TCRdb retains in-frame clones only, with some absent. The data show approximately 11,000 clones, 65% to 90% seen once. V was cut by 4 bases and J by 9 bases, with 13 bases left in between. Germline CDR1 MNHEY, CDR2 SMNVEV (reference sequence). This CDR3 has 13 residues. This TCR came from a girl between 10 and 17 years old who was a control in a study of pediatric ulcerative colitis. The source material was gut tissue. This chain joins TRBV27 and TRBJ2-1, with no clear D. CDR3 amino acids: CASSSTLVGEQFF. In nucleotides, the CDR3 is TGTGCCAGCAGTTCCACCCTAGTAGGTGAGCAGTTCTTC.